These 14 T cell receptor beta chains were all obtained from the same sample, sequenced in a study of shared clonotypes between healthy human individuals. Profiling relied on immunoSEQ multiplex PCR, and the TCRdb table lists in-frame clones only, not all of them. The sample lists roughly 2.4 million clones, around 95% seen once, with roughly 0.13% in the top ten. The sequencing sample was made of naive CD4+ T cells sorted from blood. The subset is: CD45RA+ positively selected. The origin of the receptors is a man aged 18 to 30 in good health.

This rearrangement joins TRBV7-9 to TRBJ2-5, with a tentative D call TRBD1 (6 bases). The CDR3 has 15 amino acids. Per the germline V gene, CDR1 is SEHNR and CDR2 is FQNEAQ (reference sequence). The germline V and J ends were trimmed by 5 bases and 4 bases, with 17 bases remaining between them. CDR3 protein: CASSQRQTGTETQYF. CDR3 nucleotides: TGTGCCAGCAGCCAACGACAGACAGGCACAGAGACCCAGTACTTC.

V usage is TRBV18 and J usage is TRBJ1-1; 7 nucleotides agree with TRBD1. Germline CDR1 reads KGHSH; CDR2 reads LQKENI. The CDR3 has 15 amino acids. V lost 3 bases to trimming and J lost 4 bases; unmatched junction nucleotides: 8. The CDR3: CASSPPHRGATEAFF. As DNA, the CDR3 is TGTGCCAGCTCACCCCCCCACAGGGGAGCCACTGAAGCTTTCTTT.

This chain joins TRBV6-6 and TRBJ2-7; 9 bases are shared with TRBD1. Trimming cost V 1 base and J 6 bases; bases outside gene matches: 10. The CDR3 has 16 residues. CDR1 is MNHNY, CDR2 SVGAGI, per germline (reference sequence). CDR3 coding DNA: TGTGCCAGCAGTTACTTCACCGGGACAGGGCCCTCCGAGCAGTACTTC. Protein product: CASSYFTGTGPSEQYF.

The genes are TRBV30 and TRBJ1-5, with TRBD1 as a possible D gene (5 bases). V lost 1 base and J lost 3, with 10 bases in between. The CDR3 totals 14 residues. Looked up from germline, CDR1 is GTSNPN and CDR2 is SVGIG (reference sequence). The CDR3 bases are TGTGCCTGGAGTGCGACAGCTGTCAATCAGCCCCAGCATTTT. Translating gives CAWSATAVNQPQHF.

V is TRBV11-2 and J is TRBJ2-3; D could derive from TRBD1 or TRBD2 (6 bases each). Germline V gene data show CDR1 as SGHAT and CDR2 as FQNNGV. CDR3 length equals 16 residues. Trimming left V 2 bases short and J 0 bases short, with 12 bases between. CDR3 protein: CASSLFIGGSTDTQYF. DNA of the CDR3: TGTGCCAGCAGCTTATTCATAGGGGGGAGCACAGATACGCAGTATTTT.

V is TRBV27 and J is TRBJ2-7; a weak D match, TRBD1 (6 bases). The CDR3 is 12 amino acids. V lost 6 bases, J lost 2 bases, and 8 bases lay in between. Germline V gene lookup returns CDR1 MNHEY and CDR2 SMNVEV (reference sequence). The DNA for the CDR3 is TGTGCCAGCAGGAGGACAGCCTACGAGCAGTACTTC. This translates into CASRRTAYEQYF.

The chain is built from TRBV5-1 and TRBJ2-5; a possible D gene is TRBD2 (5 bases). Germline CDR1 reads SGHRS; CDR2 reads YFSETQ. V lost 6 bases and J 2 bases, leaving 11 bases between the germline ends. CDR3 length equals 13 residues. CDR3 nucleotide sequence: TGCGCCAGCAATTTCGACTATCAAGAGACCCAGTACTTC. As protein: CASNFDYQETQYF.

The chain combines TRBV25-1 with TRBJ1-5; 7 bases fit TRBD1. V lost 6 bases and J lost 0; bases outside the gene matches: 8. CDR1 is MGHDK, CDR2 SYGVNS, per germline. This CDR3 spans 16 amino acids. CDR3 bases: TGTGCCAGCAGCCGTGCCAACAGGGGTAGCAATCAGCCCCAGCATTTT. This codes for CASSRANRGSNQPQHF.

The V and J genes are TRBV29-1 and TRBJ1-1; tentatively, D is TRBD1 (5 bases). The CDR3 loop spans 12 amino acids. The germline V and J ends were trimmed by 4 bases and 5 bases, with 11 bases remaining between them. The germline V gene has CDR1 SQVTM and CDR2 ANQGSEA. CDR3 bases: TGCAGCGTTGCAGGGCGCAAGACTGAAGCTTTCTTT. Amino acid sequence: CSVAGRKTEAFF.

CDR3 coding DNA: TGTGCCAGCAGCCGTTCTCAGGGGGCTGGGGAAAAACTGTTTTTT. The encoded protein is CASSRSQGAGEKLFF. The V call is TRBV28, the J call TRBJ1-4; 8 bases line up with TRBD1. The junction had 11 bases not matched to a gene; V was cut back by 6 bases and J by 8 bases. The CDR3 is made up of 15 amino acids. From germline, CDR1 is MDHEN and CDR2 SYDVKM.

This chain connects TRBV6-5 to TRBJ2-7, with D perhaps TRBD1 or TRBD2 (5 bases each). The ends were cut back, 5 bases at V and 1 base at J, with 15 bases in the middle. CDR1 and CDR2 from the germline V gene are MNHEY and SVGAGI. The CDR3 runs to 15 residues. Here the CDR3 DNA reads TGTGCCAGCAGTGGCCGGGACGGAAGATCCTACGAGCAGTACTTC. Translation gives CASSGRDGRSYEQYF.

The chain joins TRBV19 to TRBJ2-2; the D gene is possibly TRBD1 (6 bases). The CDR3 length is 14 residues. Germline assignment: CDR1 LNHDA and CDR2 SQIVND (reference sequence). The V gene lost 3 bases and the J gene lost 8 bases, with 13 bases spanning the gap. The CDR3 here is CASSMLRGGGELFF. The CDR3 coding sequence is TGTGCCAGTAGTATGCTCAGGGGCGGTGGGGAGCTGTTTTTT.

The J gene is TRBJ2-7, the V gene TRBV6-5, with 7 positions matching TRBD2. The CDR3 totals 13 residues. V shed 11 bases and J 3 bases; nucleotides not matched to a gene: 10. Germline CDR1 reads MNHEY; CDR2 reads SVGAGI. The CDR3 spells CASALAESYEQYF. In DNA, the CDR3 is TGTGCCTCCGCCCTAGCGGAGAGCTACGAGCAGTACTTC.

This chain links TRBV6-1 with TRBJ1-1; tentatively, D is TRBD1 (5 bases). Germline assignment: CDR1 MNHNS and CDR2 SASEGT. V was shortened by 0 bases and J by 0 bases, with 11 bases between the two germline ends. This CDR3 region has 16 residues. The CDR3 reads CASSEAPGTVNTEAFF. CDR3 DNA: TGTGCCAGCAGTGAAGCTCCCGGGACGGTGAACACTGAAGCTTTCTTT.